The rows below give T cell receptor beta chains drawn from one sample of a study of regulatory T cells in long-lasting Graves disease. TCRdb redid the calling of the multiplex PCR reads with MiXCR, one entry per CDR3 protein. This table has about 470,000 distinct CDR3 sequences, under 25% appearing once. Sequencing was performed on peripheral blood mononuclear cells (PBMCs), taken when the disease was refractory, from a patient treated with antithyroid drugs. The receptors derive from a female donor with Graves disease. Each CDR3 is given with its conserved first and last residue. Fields, in order: V gene, clone size, D gene, J gene, CDR3 protein, CDR3 DNA. The D gene is left open where the match is weak. Rows give clone size only sometimes, using once, few, many, or a class for an expanded clone.

>TRBV6-5|many|-|TRBJ2-2
CASSYPATANTGELFF
TGTGCCAGCAGTTACCCGGCAACAGCGAACACCGGGGAGCTGTTTTTT
>TRBV7-3|-|-|TRBJ2-1
CASSFASNEQFF
TGTGCCAGCAGCTTTGCGAGCAATGAGCAGTTCTTC
>TRBV27|many|TRBD2|TRBJ2-5
CASSEGTSGTRLYQETQYF
TGTGCCAGCAGTGAGGGGACTAGCGGGACCAGGCTTTACCAAGAGACCCAGTACTTC
>TRBV2|-|-|TRBJ2-1
CASKQGSSYNEQFF
TGTGCCAGCAAACAGGGAAGCTCCTACAATGAGCAGTTCTTC
>TRBV6-1|few|TRBD1|TRBJ1-5
CASTTGERPQQF
TGTGCCAGTACCACAGGGGAGAGGCCCCAGCAATTT
>TRBV5-1|few|-|TRBJ1-1
CASSHFPHSNTEAFF
TGCGCCAGCAGCCATTTTCCCCACAGTAACACTGAAGCTTTCTTT
>TRBV2|many|-|TRBJ2-7
CASSEFGRLVDEQYF
TGTGCCAGCAGTGAATTCGGTCGACTAGTTGACGAGCAGTACTTC
>TRBV19|few|TRBD2|TRBJ2-7
CASRETSGASYEQYF
TGTGCCAGTAGGGAGACTAGCGGGGCTTCTTACGAGCAGTACTTC
>TRBV14|-|TRBD2|TRBJ2-7
CASSSGGYYEQYF
TGTGCCAGCAGTTCCGGGGGGTACTACGAGCAGTACTTC
>TRBV30|few|-|TRBJ2-7
CAWSWTVPYEQYF
TGTGCCTGGAGTTGGACCGTCCCCTACGAGCAGTACTTC
>TRBV28|-|-|TRBJ2-1
CASTPYSSGRRDNEQFF
TGTGCCAGCACCCCTTATTCCTCGGGCCGCCGGGATAATGAGCAGTTCTTC
>TRBV20-1|many|TRBD1|TRBJ2-5
CSARDRDRGETQYF
TGCAGTGCTAGGGACCGGGACAGGGGAGAGACCCAGTACTTC
>TRBV20-1|few|-|TRBJ2-7
CSALSRGNFYEQYF
TGCAGTGCCCTCAGCAGAGGGAATTTCTACGAGCAGTACTTC
>TRBV6-2/TRBV6-3|few|-|TRBJ1-1
CASDSGVTEAFF
TGTGCCAGCGATTCAGGGGTCACTGAAGCTTTCTTT
>TRBV12-3/TRBV12-4|-|-|TRBJ2-1
CASSRDFNNEQFF
TGTGCCAGCAGTCGGGACTTCAACAATGAGCAGTTCTTC
>TRBV9|few|-|TRBJ2-1
CASSVAVLSYDEQFF
TGTGCCAGCAGCGTAGCAGTCTTATCGTATGATGAGCAGTTCTTC
>TRBV28|many|-|TRBJ2-7
CASSSLEPYEQYF
TGTGCCAGCAGTTCACTAGAACCCTACGAGCAGTACTTC
>TRBV12-3/TRBV12-4|many|-|TRBJ2-7
CASSLGRHPSYEQYF
TGTGCCAGCAGTCTGGGACGGCACCCGTCCTACGAGCAGTACTTC
>TRBV7-2|many|TRBD1|TRBJ2-6
CASSSRTGFSSGANVLTF
TGTGCCAGCAGCTCACGGACAGGTTTCAGCTCTGGGGCCAACGTCCTGACTTTC
>TRBV4-3|-|TRBD2|TRBJ2-7
CASSQGWGGSYEQYF
TGCGCCAGCAGCCAAGGGTGGGGGGGTTCCTACGAGCAGTACTTC
>TRBV25-1|few|-|TRBJ1-3
CASSEFPVRNTIYF
TGTGCCAGCAGTGAATTCCCGGTGAGGAACACCATATATTTT
>TRBV5-1|few|-|TRBJ2-4
CASSLEGYENIQYF
TGCGCCAGCAGCTTGGAGGGGTATGAAAACATTCAGTACTTC
>TRBV5-1|-|-|TRBJ2-1
CASSLRENPYNEQFF
TGCGCCAGCAGCTTGCGGGAGAACCCCTACAATGAGCAGTTCTTC
>TRBV28|-|TRBD1|TRBJ2-7
CASSGQGISYEQYF
TGTGCCAGCAGCGGACAGGGGATCTCCTACGAGCAGTACTTC
>TRBV20-1|few|-|TRBJ2-7
CSAFSAGRGGYEQYF
TGCAGTGCTTTCTCGGCCGGTAGGGGAGGTTACGAGCAGTACTTC
>TRBV6-1|many|-|TRBJ2-2
CASRTYQGGLHTGELFF
TGTGCCAGCAGAACCTACCAAGGGGGGTTGCACACCGGGGAGCTGTTTTTT
>TRBV2|many|TRBD2|TRBJ2-7
CASIGLVNYEQYF
TGTGCCAGCATCGGACTAGTAAACTACGAGCAGTACTTC
>TRBV5-1|-|-|TRBJ1-5
CASSWAESNQPQHF
TGTGCCAGCAGCTGGGCCGAGAGCAATCAGCCCCAGCATTTT
>TRBV28|many|-|TRBJ1-4
CASSSNRQREKLFF
TGTGCCAGCAGTTCCAATCGACAGAGGGAAAAACTGTTTTTT
>TRBV15|-|-|TRBJ1-3
CATSTNLGSGNTIYF
TGTGCCACCAGCACTAATCTCGGTTCTGGAAACACCATATATTTT
>TRBV12-3/TRBV12-4|-|TRBD2|TRBJ2-1
CASSPTGTSGSSYNEQFF
TGTGCCAGCAGCCCTACCGGGACTAGCGGGAGCTCCTACAATGAGCAGTTCTTC
>TRBV5-1|few|-|TRBJ2-7
CASSLPGLVEQYF
TGCGCCAGCAGCTTGCCAGGTCTGGTGGAGCAGTACTTC
>TRBV19|-|-|TRBJ2-2
CASTLTGTGELFF
TGTGCCAGTACCCTTACGGGAACCGGGGAGCTGTTTTTT
>TRBV7-9|few|-|TRBJ1-5
CASSRGLSNQPQHF
TGTGCCAGCTCTCGGGGGTTGAGCAATCAGCCCCAGCATTTT
>TRBV20-1|-|TRBD1|TRBJ1-5
CSARGQGGNQPQHF
TGCAGTGCTAGGGGACAGGGAGGAAATCAGCCCCAGCATTTT
>TRBV5-1|many|-|TRBJ1-1
CASSLVGGPEAFF
TGCGCCAGCAGCTTGGTGGGAGGCCCTGAAGCTTTCTTT
>TRBV27|many|TRBD2|TRBJ2-7
CASSVAGVPLSSYEQYF
TGTGCCAGCAGTGTAGCGGGAGTTCCCCTAAGCTCCTACGAGCAGTACTTC
>TRBV5-1|-|TRBD1|TRBJ1-1
CASSYLGQGASEAFF
TGCGCCAGCAGCTACCTGGGACAGGGGGCCTCTGAAGCTTTCTTT
>TRBV29-1|many|-|TRBJ1-2
CSVDTGWADGYTF
TGCAGCGTTGATACAGGTTGGGCGGATGGCTACACCTTC
>TRBV30|-|TRBD2|TRBJ2-7
CAWSSGLAGASNSYEQYF
TGTGCCTGGAGTTCGGGACTAGCGGGAGCGAGTAATAGCTACGAGCAGTACTTC
>TRBV5-1|few|-|TRBJ1-4
CASSLDGVNEKLFF
TGCGCCAGCAGCTTGGATGGGGTTAATGAAAAACTGTTTTTT
>TRBV9|few|-|TRBJ2-5
CASSVEARSLGETQYF
TGTGCCAGCAGCGTAGAGGCCAGGTCGCTGGGGGAGACCCAGTACTTC